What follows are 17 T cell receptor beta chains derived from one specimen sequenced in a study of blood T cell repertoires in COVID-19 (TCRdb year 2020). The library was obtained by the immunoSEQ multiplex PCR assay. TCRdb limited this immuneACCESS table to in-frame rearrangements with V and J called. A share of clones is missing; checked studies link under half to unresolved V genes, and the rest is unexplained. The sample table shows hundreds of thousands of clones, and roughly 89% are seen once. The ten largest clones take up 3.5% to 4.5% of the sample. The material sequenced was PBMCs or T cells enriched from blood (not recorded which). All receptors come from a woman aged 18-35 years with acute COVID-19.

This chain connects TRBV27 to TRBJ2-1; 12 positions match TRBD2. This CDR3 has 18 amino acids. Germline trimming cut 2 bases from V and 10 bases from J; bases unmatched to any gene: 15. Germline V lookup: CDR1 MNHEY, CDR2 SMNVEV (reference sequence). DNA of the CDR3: TGTGCCAGCAGTTTAGGGGCCGGGGGCCTAGCGGGAGGGCTAGAGCAGTTCTTC. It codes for CASSLGAGGLAGGLEQFF.

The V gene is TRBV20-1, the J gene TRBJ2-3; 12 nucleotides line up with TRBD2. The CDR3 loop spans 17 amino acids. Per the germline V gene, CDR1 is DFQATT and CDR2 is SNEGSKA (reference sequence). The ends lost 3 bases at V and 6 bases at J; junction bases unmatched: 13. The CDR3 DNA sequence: TGCAGTGCTAGTAACGCCCGGACTAGCGGGATTGTGGATACGCAGTATTTT. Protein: CSASNARTSGIVDTQYF.

CDR3: CASSRQGVAEKLFF. CDR3 DNA: TGTGCCAGCAGCCGACAGGGGGTAGCTGAAAAACTGTTTTTT. The chain joins TRBV28 to TRBJ1-4; 9 nucleotides match TRBD1. Germline CDR1 MDHEN, CDR2 SYDVKM. Trimming took 6 bases from V and 7 from J; bases not matched to a gene: 6. The CDR3 has 14 amino acids.

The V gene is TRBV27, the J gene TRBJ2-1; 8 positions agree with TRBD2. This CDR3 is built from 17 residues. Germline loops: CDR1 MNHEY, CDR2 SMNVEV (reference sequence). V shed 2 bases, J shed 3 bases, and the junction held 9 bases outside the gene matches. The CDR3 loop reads CASSLNLGTSYYNEQFF. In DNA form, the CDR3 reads TGTGCCAGCAGTTTAAATCTGGGGACTAGTTACTACAATGAGCAGTTCTTC.

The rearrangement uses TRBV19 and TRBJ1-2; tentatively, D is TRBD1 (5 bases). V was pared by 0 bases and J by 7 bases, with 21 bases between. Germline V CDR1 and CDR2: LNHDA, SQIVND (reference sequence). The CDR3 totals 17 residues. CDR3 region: CASSIDLPGGTIGGYTF. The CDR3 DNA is TGTGCCAGTAGTATAGATCTTCCGGGGGGGACCATCGGTGGCTACACCTTC.

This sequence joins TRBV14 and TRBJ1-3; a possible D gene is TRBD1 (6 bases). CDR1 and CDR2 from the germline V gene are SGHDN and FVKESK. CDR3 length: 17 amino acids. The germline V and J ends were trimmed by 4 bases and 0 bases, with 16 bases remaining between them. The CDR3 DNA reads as TGTGCCAGCAGCCTCGTGGAACAGGGCCTCTCTGGAAACACCATATATTTT. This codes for CASSLVEQGLSGNTIYF.

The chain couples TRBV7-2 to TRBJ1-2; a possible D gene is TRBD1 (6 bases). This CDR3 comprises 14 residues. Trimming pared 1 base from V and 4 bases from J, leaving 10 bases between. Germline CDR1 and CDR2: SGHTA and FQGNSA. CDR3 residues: CASSLDGGSYGYTF. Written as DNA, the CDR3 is TGTGCCAGCAGCTTAGATGGGGGCAGCTATGGCTACACCTTC.

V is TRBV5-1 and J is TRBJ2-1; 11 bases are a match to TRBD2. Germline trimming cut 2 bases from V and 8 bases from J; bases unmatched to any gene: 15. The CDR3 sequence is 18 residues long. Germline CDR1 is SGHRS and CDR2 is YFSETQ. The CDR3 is CASSFTSGSRPLTDEQFF. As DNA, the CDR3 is TGCGCCAGCAGCTTTACTAGCGGGAGTCGTCCCCTTACGGATGAGCAGTTCTTC.

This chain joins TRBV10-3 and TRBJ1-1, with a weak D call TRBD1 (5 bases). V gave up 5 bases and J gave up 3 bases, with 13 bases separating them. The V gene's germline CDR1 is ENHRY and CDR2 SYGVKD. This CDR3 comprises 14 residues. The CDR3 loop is CAISRSGGDTEAFF. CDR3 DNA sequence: TGTGCCATCAGTCGCTCGGGGGGGGACACTGAAGCTTTCTTT.

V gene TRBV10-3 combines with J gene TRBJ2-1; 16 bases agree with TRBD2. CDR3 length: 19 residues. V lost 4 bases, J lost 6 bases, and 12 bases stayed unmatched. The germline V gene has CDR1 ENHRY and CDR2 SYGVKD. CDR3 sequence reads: CAISATTGLAGGQRNEQFF. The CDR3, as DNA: TGTGCCATCAGTGCCACAACGGGACTAGCGGGAGGGCAACGCAATGAGCAGTTCTTC.

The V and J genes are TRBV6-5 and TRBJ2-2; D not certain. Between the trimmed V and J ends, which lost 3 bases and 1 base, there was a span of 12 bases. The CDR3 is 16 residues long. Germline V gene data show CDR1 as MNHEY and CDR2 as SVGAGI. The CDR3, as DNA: TGTGCCAGCAGTTATGTGACTCTATTGAACACCGGGGAGCTGTTTTTT. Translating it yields CASSYVTLLNTGELFF.

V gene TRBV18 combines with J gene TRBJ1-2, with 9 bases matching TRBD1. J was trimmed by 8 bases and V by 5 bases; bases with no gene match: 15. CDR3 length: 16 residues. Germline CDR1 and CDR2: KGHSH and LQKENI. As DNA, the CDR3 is TGTGCCAGCTCATTCGATCGACAGGGGGACAGTGACGGCTACACCTTC. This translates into CASSFDRQGDSDGYTF.

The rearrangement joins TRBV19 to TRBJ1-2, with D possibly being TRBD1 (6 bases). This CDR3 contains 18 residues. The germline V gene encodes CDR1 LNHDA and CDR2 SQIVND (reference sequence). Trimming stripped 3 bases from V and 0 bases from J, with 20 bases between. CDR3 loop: CASSIVTGGLEANYGYTF. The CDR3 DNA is TGTGCCAGTAGTATTGTGACAGGCGGTCTCGAAGCTAACTATGGCTACACCTTC.

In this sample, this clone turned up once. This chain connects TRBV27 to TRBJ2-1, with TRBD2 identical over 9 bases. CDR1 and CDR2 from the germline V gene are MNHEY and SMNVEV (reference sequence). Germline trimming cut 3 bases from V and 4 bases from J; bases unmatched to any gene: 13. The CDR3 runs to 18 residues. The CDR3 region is CASSLILGGRVGYNEQFF. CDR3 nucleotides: TGTGCCAGCAGTTTGATCCTGGGCGGGAGGGTCGGTTACAATGAGCAGTTCTTC.

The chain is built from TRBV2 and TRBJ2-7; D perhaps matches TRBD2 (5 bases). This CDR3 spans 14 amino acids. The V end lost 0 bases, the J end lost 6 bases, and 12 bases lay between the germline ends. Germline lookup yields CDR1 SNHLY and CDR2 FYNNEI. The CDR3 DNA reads TGTGCCAGCAGTGAAGCGCTTTTGCTAGCCGAGCAGTACTTC. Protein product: CASSEALLLAEQYF.

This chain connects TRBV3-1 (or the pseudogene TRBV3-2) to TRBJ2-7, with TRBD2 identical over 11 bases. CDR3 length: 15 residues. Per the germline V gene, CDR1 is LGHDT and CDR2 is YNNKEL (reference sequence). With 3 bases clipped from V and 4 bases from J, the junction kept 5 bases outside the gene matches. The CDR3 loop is CASSHLTSGKYEQYF. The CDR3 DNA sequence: TGTGCCAGCAGCCACTTGACTAGCGGGAAATACGAGCAGTACTTC.

CDR3 residues: CASSPGQLNQPQHF. The CDR3 DNA follows: TGTGCCAGCTCACCAGGGCAGCTCAATCAGCCCCAGCATTTT. This chain connects TRBV18 to TRBJ1-5; no reliable D call. This CDR3 region has 14 residues. V lost 2 bases, J lost 3 bases, and 8 bases lay in between. The germline V gene has CDR1 KGHSH and CDR2 LQKENI.